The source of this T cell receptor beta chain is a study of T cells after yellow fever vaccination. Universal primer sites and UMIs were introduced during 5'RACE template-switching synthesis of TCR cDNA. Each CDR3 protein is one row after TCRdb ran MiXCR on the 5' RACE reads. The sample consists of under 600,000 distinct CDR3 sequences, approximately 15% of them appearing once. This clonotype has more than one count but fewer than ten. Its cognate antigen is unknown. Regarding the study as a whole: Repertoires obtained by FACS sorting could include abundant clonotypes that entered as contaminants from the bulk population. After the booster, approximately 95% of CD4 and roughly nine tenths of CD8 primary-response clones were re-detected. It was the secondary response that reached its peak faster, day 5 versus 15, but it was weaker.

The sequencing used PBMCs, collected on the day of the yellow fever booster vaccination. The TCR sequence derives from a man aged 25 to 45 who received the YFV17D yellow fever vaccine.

Here the CDR3 DNA reads TGTGCCAGCAAGGATGCAGGGCTTAATTCACCCCTCCACTTT. Its translation: CASKDAGLNSPLHF. The chain carries TRBV6-1 and TRBJ1-6; maybe TRBD1 (5 bases). V lost 7 bases and J lost 6, with 13 bases in between. Germline CDR1 MNHNS, CDR2 SASEGT. This CDR3 region has 14 residues.